This T cell receptor (beta chain) was identified during a study of blood T cell repertoires in COVID-19 (dated by TCRdb to 2020 to 2021). General notes on the study: The collaborator samples originated in the United States, Italy and Spain and spanned the acute and convalescent phases of COVID-19. The repertoires were released in a freely available public database meant as a resource for research on the immune response to SARS-CoV-2. Where available, HLA class I and class II types were obtained from metadata supplied by the sample provider rather than from assay-based typing. The prospective study material was composed of cDNA or gDNA derived from T cells, B-cell-depleted T cells, or PBMCs. Sample metadata almost always included a de-identified subject ID, COVID-19 status, age in years and sex. Samples were obtained from the ongoing ImmuneRACE study (first 160 participants) and from over a thousand subjects provided by 6 global collaborators. The dataset comprised deeply sampled blood TCRbeta repertoires from subjects exposed to, actively infected with, or recovered from COVID-19. The paper's findings and limits, for the study overall: The quantity of clinical and demographic metadata differed by source and by participant and was supplied without curation.

On this clone itself: The target of this receptor is not known. The sample holds no much larger clone one base away, and base qualities are not on file.

CDR1 and CDR2, per the germline V gene (reference sequence), are GTSNPN and SVGIG. Inclusive of the bounding cysteine and phenylalanine, the CDR3 is 14 residues long. The entry retains the CDR3 DNA only, 42 bases that are in frame from base 1. From V the trimming removes 2 bases and from J it removes 3 bases, while the gene matches leave 5 bases of the junction unaccounted for. Collaborating institutions collected whole blood in K2EDTA tubes following their own protocols. For TCRbeta analysis, collaborators shipped samples as frozen whole blood, isolated PBMCs, or DNA extracted from either of those sample types. TCRbeta CDR3 regions were amplified from genomic DNA using the immunoSEQ Assay, a bias-controlled multiplex PCR. The authors processed their data as follows. Within the assay, amplification of reference gene primers was used to estimate how many nucleated cells each sample contained. To quantify the absolute abundance of each unique TCRbeta CDR3 rearrangement, sequence reads were collapsed and filtered. For each sample, productive Simpson clonality was calculated as the square root of Simpson's diversity index across productive rearrangements. TCRdb holds this immuneACCESS table with in-frame rearrangements only. Some clones are missing; in checked studies, unresolved V genes explain under half, and the rest has no known cause. Clonal size and the V and J genes are those of that table, whereas D and trimming came from the DNA. The sample profile shows about 110,000 clones; about two thirds of them were found once. Together, the top ten hold approximately 0.88% of the sample.

Sequencing was carried out using peripheral blood. The receptor's source is a human donor with acute or convalescent COVID-19. The donor label of this sample is uncertain. The rearrangement joined TRBV30 to TRBJ2-7, with TRBD2 identical over 9 junction bases. The bases read TGTGCCTGGAGTCCACTAGCGGGTTTCTACGAGCAGTACTTC. Its product reads: CAWSPLAGFYEQYF. This CDR3, with the reference TRBV30 and TRBJ2-7 proteins standing in past its ends, gives the full variable domain SQTIHQWPATLVQPVGSPLSLECTVEGTSNPNLYWYRQAAGRGLQLLFYSVGIGQISSEVPQNLSASRPQDRQFILSSKKLLLSDSGFYLCAWSPLAGFYEQYFGPGTRLTVT.